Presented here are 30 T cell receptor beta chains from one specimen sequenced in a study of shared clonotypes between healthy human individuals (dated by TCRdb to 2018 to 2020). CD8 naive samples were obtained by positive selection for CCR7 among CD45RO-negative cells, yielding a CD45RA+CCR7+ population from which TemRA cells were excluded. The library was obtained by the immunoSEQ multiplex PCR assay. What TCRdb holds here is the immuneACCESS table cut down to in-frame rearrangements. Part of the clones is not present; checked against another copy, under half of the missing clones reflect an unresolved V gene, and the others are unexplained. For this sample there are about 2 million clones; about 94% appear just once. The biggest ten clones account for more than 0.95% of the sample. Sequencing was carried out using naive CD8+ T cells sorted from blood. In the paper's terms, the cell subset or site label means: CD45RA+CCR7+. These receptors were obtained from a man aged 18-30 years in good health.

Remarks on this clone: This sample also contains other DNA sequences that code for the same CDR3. CDR3 region: CASSLSGEETQYF. CDR3 bases: TGTGCCAGCAGTTTATCAGGGGAAGAGACCCAGTACTTC. The rearrangement uses TRBV28 and TRBJ2-5; possible D gene TRBD1, 6 bases. This CDR3 comprises 13 residues. Germline lookup yields CDR1 MDHEN and CDR2 SYDVKM. Between the trimmed V and J ends, which lost 1 base and 3 bases, there was a span of 6 bases.

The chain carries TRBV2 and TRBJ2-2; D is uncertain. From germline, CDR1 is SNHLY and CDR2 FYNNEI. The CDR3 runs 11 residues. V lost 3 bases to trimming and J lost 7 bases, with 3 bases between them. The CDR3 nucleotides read TGTGCCAGCAGTGATGACGGGGAGCTGTTTTTT. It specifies CASSDDGELFF. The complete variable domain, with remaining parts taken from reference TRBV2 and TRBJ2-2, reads EPEVTQTPSHQVTQMGQEVILRCVPISNHLYFYWYRQILGQKVEFLVSFYNNEISEKSEIFDDQFSVERPDGSNFTLKIRSTKLEDSAMYFCASSDDGELFFGEGSRLTVL.

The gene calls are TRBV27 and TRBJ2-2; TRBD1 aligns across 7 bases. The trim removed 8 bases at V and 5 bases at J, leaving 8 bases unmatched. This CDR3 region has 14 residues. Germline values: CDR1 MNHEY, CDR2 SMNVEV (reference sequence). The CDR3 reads CASASGGSTGELFF. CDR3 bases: TGTGCCAGCGCCTCAGGGGGATCTACCGGGGAGCTGTTTTTT.

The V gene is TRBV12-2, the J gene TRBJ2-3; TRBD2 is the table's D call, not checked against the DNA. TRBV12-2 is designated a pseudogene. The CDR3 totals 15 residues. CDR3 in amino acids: CASRSKRGCTDTQYF. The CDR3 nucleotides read TGTGCAAGTCGCTCCAAGCGGGGGTGCACAGATACGCAGTATTTT.

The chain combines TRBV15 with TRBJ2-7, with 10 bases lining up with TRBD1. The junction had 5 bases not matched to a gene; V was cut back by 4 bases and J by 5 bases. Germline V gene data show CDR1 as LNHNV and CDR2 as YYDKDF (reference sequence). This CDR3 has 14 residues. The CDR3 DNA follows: TGTGCCACCAGCACGGGACAGGGGCGCGACGAGCAGTACTTC. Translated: CATSTGQGRDEQYF. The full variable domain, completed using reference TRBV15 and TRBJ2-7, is DAMVIQNPRYQVTQFGKPVTLSCSQTLNHNVMYWYQQKSSQAPKLLFHYYDKDFNNEADTPDNFQSRRPNTSFCFLDIRSPGLGDTAMYLCATSTGQGRDEQYFGPGTRLTVT.

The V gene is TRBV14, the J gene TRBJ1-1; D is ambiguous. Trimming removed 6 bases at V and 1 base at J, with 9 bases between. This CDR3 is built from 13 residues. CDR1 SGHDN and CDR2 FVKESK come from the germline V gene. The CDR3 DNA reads TGTGCCAGCAGTTATGGCCCGAACACTGAAGCTTTCTTT. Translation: CASSYGPNTEAFF.

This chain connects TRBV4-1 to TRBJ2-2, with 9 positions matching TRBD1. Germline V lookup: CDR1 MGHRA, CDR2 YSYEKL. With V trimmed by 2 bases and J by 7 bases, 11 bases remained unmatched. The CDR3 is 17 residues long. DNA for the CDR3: TGCGCCAGCAGCCAACGAGTCAGGACAGGGGTTGACGGGGAGCTGTTTTTT. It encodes CASSQRVRTGVDGELFF.

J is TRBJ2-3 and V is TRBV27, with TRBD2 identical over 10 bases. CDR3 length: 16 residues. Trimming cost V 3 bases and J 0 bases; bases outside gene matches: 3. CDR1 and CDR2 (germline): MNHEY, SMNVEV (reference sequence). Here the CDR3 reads CASSFLAGASTDTQYF. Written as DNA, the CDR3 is TGTGCCAGCAGTTTCCTAGCGGGGGCTAGCACAGATACGCAGTATTTT.

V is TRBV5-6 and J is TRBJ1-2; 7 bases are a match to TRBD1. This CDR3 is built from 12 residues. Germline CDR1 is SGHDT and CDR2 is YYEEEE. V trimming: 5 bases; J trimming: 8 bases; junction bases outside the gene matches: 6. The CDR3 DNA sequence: TGTGCCAGCAGAAACACAGGGGTCGGCTACACCTTC. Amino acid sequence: CASRNTGVGYTF.

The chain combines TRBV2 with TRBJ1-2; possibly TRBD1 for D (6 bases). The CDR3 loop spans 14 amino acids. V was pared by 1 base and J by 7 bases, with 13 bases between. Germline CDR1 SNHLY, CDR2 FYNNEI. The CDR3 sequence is CASSEERGWSGYTF. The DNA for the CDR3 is TGTGCCAGCAGTGAAGAGAGGGGGTGGAGTGGCTACACCTTC.

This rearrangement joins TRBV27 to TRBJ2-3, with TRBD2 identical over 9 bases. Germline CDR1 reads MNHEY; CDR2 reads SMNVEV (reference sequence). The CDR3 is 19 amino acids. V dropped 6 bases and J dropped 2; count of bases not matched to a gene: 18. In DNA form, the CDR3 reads TGTGCCAGCAGCCTCATTACGCGGGGGGGCTCCTCATACACAGATACGCAGTATTTT. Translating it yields CASSLITRGGSSYTDTQYF.

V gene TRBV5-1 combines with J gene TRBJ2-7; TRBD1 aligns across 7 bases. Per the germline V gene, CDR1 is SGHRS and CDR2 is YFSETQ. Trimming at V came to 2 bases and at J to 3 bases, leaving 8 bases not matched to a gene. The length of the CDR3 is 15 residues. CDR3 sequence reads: CASSLMGTAYYEQYF. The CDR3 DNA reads TGCGCCAGCAGCTTAATGGGGACAGCCTACTACGAGCAGTACTTC.

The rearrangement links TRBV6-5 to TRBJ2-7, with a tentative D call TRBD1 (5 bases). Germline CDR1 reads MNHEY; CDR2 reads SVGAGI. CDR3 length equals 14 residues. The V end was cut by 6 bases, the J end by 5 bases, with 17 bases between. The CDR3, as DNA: TGTGCCAGCAGCCCTATGACAGTTAGAAACGAGCAGTACTTC. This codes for CASSPMTVRNEQYF.

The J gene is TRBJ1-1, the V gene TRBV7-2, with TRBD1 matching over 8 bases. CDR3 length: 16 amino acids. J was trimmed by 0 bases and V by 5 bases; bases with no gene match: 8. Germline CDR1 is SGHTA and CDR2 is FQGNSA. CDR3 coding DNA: TGTGCCAGCAGCCCGCGGACAGGGACCATGAACACTGAAGCTTTCTTT. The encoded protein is CASSPRTGTMNTEAFF.

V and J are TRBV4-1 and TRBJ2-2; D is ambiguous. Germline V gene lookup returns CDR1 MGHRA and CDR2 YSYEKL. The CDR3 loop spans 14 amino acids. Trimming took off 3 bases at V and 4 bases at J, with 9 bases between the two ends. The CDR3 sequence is CASSQESATGELFF. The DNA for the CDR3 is TGCGCCAGCAGCCAGGAATCTGCCACCGGGGAGCTGTTTTTT.

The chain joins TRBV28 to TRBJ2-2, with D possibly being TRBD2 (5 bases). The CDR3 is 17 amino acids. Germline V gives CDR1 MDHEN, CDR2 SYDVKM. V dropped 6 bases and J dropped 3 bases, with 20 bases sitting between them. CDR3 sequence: CASRPGIRGSDTGELFF. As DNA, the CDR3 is TGTGCCAGCAGACCCGGTATTCGGGGTAGCGACACCGGGGAGCTGTTTTTT.

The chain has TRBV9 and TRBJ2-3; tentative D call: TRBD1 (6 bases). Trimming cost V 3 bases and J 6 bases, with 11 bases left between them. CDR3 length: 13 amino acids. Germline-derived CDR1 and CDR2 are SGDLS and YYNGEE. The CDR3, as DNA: TGTGCCAGCAGCGCCTGGACAGAGGATACGCAGTATTTT. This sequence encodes CASSAWTEDTQYF.

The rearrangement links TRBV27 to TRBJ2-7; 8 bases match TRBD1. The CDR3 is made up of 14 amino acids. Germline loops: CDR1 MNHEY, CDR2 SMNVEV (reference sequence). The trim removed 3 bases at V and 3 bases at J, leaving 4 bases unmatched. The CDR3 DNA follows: TGTGCCAGCAGTTTGGAAGGACAGGGCTACGAGCAGTACTTC. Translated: CASSLEGQGYEQYF.

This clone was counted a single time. The CDR3 protein is CASSHPTGTGVLWYSETQYF. CDR3 bases: TGTGCCAGCAGCCACCCTACCGGGACAGGGGTTTTGTGGTATTCAGAGACCCAGTACTTC. V and J are TRBV28 and TRBJ2-5; 10 bases match TRBD1. Per germline, CDR1 MDHEN and CDR2 SYDVKM. The V and J ends lost 6 bases and 4 bases, in that order; junction bases with no gene match: 23. CDR3 size: 20 residues. Variable domain in full (rest from reference TRBV28 and TRBJ2-5): DVKVTQSSRYLVKRTGEKVFLECVQDMDHENMFWYRQDPGLGLRLIYFSYDVKMKEKGDIPEGYSVSREKKERFSLILESASTNQTSMYLCASSHPTGTGVLWYSETQYFGPGTRLLVL.

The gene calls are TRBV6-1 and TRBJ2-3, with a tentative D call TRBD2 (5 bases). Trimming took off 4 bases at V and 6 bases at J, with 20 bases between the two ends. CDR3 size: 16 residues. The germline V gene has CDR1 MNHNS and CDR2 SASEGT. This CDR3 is CASSVQVGSEVDTQYF. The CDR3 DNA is TGTGCCAGCAGTGTACAAGTGGGGTCGGAGGTGGATACGCAGTATTTT.

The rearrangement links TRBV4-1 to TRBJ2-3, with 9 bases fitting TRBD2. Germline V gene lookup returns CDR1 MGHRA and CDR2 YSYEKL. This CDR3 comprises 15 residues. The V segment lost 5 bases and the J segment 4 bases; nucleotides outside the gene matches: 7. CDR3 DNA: TGCGCCAGCAGCGCGCGGGGGGGTGGGGCAGATACGCAGTATTTT. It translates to CASSARGGGADTQYF.

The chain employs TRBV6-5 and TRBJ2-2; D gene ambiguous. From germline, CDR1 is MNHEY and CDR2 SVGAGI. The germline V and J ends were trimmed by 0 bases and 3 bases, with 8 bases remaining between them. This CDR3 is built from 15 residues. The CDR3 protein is CASSYSIGDTGELFF. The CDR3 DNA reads TGTGCCAGCAGTTACTCGATTGGGGACACCGGGGAGCTGTTTTTT.

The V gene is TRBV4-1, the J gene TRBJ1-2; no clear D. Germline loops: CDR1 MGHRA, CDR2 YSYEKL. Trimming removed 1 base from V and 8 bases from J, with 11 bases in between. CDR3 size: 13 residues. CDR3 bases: TGCGCCAGCAGCCAAGGGGAGGATTTCGGCTACACCTTC. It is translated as CASSQGEDFGYTF.

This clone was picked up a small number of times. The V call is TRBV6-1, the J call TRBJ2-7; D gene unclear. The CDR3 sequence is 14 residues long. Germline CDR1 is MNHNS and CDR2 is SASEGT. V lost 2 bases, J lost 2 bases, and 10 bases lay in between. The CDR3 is CASSEWQVAYEQYF. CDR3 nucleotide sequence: TGTGCCAGCAGTGAATGGCAGGTCGCCTACGAGCAGTACTTC.

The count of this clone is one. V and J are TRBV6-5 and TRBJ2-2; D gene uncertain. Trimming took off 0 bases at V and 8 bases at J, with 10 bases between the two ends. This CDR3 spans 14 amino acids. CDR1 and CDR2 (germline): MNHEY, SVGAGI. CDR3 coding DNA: TGTGCCAGCAGTTACTCGATGGGTGGGGGGGAGCTGTTTTTT. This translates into CASSYSMGGGELFF.

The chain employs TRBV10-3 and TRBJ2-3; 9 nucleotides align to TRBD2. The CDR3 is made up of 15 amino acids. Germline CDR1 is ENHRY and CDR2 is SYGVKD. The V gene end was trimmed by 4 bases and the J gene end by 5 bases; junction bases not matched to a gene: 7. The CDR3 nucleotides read TGTGCCATCAGTGCGTCTAGCGGGGTAGTAGATACGCAGTATTTT. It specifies CAISASSGVVDTQYF.

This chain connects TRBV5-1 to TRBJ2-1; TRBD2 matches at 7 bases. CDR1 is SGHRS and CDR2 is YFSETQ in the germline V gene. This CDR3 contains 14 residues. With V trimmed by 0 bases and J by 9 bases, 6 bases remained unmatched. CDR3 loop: CASSLGGSAIEQFF. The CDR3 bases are TGCGCCAGCAGCTTGGGCGGGAGCGCTATTGAGCAGTTCTTC.

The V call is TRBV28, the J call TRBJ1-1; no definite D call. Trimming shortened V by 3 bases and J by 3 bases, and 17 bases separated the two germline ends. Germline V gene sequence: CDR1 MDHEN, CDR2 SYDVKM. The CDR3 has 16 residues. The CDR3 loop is CASSFRPLVPDTEAFF. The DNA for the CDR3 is TGTGCCAGCAGTTTTCGACCCCTGGTTCCGGACACTGAAGCTTTCTTT.

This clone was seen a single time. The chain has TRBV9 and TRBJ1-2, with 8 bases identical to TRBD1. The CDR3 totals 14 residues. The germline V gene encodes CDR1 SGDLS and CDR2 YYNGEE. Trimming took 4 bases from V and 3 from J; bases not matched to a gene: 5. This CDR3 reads CASSRLQGDYGYTF. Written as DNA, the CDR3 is TGTGCCAGCAGCCGTCTACAGGGGGACTATGGCTACACCTTC.

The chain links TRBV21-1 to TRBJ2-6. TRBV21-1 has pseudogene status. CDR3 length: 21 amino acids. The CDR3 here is CASSTSLVASRVLQRANVLTF. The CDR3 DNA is TGTGCCAGCAGCACCTCTCTGGTCGCTAGCAGGGTTCTTCAGAGGGCCAACGTCCTGACTTTC.